A single sample gave rise to the 28 T cell receptor beta chains below, sequenced in a study of T cells of healthy individuals. In TCRdb, the 5' RACE reads were re-called with MiXCR into one record per CDR3 protein. The sample has more than 85,000 distinct CDR3 sequences, 15% to 20% seen once. The source of these receptors is a human donor in good health.

The V call is TRBV20-1, the J call TRBJ2-5, with 8 nucleotides matching TRBD2. This CDR3 has 12 residues. CDR1 is DFQATT, CDR2 SNEGSKA, per germline (reference sequence). In nucleotides, the CDR3 is TGCAGCAAGGCGGGAGGTAAAGAGACCCAGTACTTC. It yields the protein CSKAGGKETQYF.

V gene TRBV28 combines with J gene TRBJ2-1; 8 bases align to TRBD2. CDR1 and CDR2 (germline): MDHEN, SYDVKM. This CDR3 has 16 amino acids. J was trimmed by 5 bases and V by 1 base; bases with no gene match: 7. The CDR3, as DNA: TGTGCCAGCAGTTTATATTCGGGGGGGACAAACAATGAGCAGTTCTTC. Translated, it gives CASSLYSGGTNNEQFF.

The V call is TRBV10-3, the J call TRBJ2-3; either TRBD1 or TRBD2 may supply D (6 bases each). The length of the CDR3 is 13 residues. The germline gives CDR1 ENHRY, CDR2 SYGVKD. Trimming took off 10 bases at V and 1 base at J, with 12 bases between the two ends. This CDR3 reads CASRGPGTDTQYF. The CDR3 DNA reads as TGTGCCAGCCGGGGGCCCGGCACAGATACGCAGTATTTT.

This clonotype was found a few times. This chain links TRBV7-8 with TRBJ1-2; D remains ambiguous. Trimming cost V 0 bases and J 4 bases, with 18 bases left between them. This CDR3 spans 17 amino acids. The germline gives CDR1 SGHVS, CDR2 FQNEAQ. CDR3 protein: CASSLASSGRASYGYTF. The CDR3 region has the DNA TGTGCCAGCAGCTTAGCGTCCTCAGGCCGAGCCTCCTATGGCTACACCTTC.

The chain uses TRBV5-1 and TRBJ2-1; 7 bases fit TRBD2. V trimming: 1 base; J trimming: 5 bases; junction bases outside the gene matches: 3. The germline V gene has CDR1 SGHRS and CDR2 YFSETQ. This CDR3 spans 14 amino acids. The CDR3 spells CASSLQLAHNEQFF. DNA of the CDR3: TGCGCCAGCAGCTTGCAACTAGCGCACAATGAGCAGTTCTTC.

This clonotype was recorded at least ten times. The CDR3 loop is CASSQYKRGQSNTGELFF. The CDR3 DNA reads TGCGCCAGCAGCCAATATAAGAGGGGACAATCGAACACCGGGGAGCTGTTTTTT. This sequence joins TRBV4-3 and TRBJ2-2; tentatively, D is TRBD1 (6 bases). This CDR3 spans 18 amino acids. CDR1 LGHNA and CDR2 YSLEER come from the germline V gene. V dropped 2 bases and J dropped 0 bases, with 16 bases sitting between them.

This clonotype was counted ten times or more. The chain joins TRBV7-9 to TRBJ2-7; TRBD2 agrees at 8 bases. V trimming: 3 bases; J trimming: 2 bases; junction bases outside the gene matches: 12. Germline CDR1 reads SEHNR; CDR2 reads FQNEAQ (reference sequence). The CDR3 is made up of 17 amino acids. The CDR3 here is CASSFGKSSGRPYEQYF. The CDR3 bases are TGTGCCAGCAGCTTTGGGAAATCTAGCGGGCGGCCCTACGAGCAGTACTTC.

The CDR3 spells CSVDRARGDTEAFF. The CDR3 DNA sequence: TGCAGCGTTGATCGGGCCAGGGGAGATACTGAAGCTTTCTTT. The chain combines TRBV29-1 with TRBJ1-1; D is possibly TRBD1 (6 bases). Germline values: CDR1 SQVTM, CDR2 ANQGSEA. The CDR3 has 14 amino acids. The ends were cut back, 3 bases at V and 5 bases at J, with 16 bases in the middle. Filled out from reference TRBV29-1 and TRBJ1-1, the complete variable domain reads SAVISQKPSRDICQRGTSLTIQCQVDSQVTMMFWYRQQPGQSLTLIATANQGSEATYESGFVIDKFPISRPNLTFSTLTVSNMSPEDSSIYLCSVDRARGDTEAFFGQGTRLTVV.

This clonotype was recorded many times. The rearrangement joins TRBV13 to TRBJ2-1, with 14 nucleotides matching TRBD2. The CDR3 totals 19 residues. The germline gives CDR1 PRHDT, CDR2 FYEKMQ (reference sequence). Trimming at V came to 4 bases and at J to 1 base, leaving 9 bases not matched to a gene. CDR3: CASSSPGGTSGGSYNEQFF. Written as DNA, the CDR3 is TGTGCCAGCAGCTCGCCTGGTGGGACTAGCGGGGGTTCCTACAATGAGCAGTTCTTC.

Many counts were recorded for this clonotype. The genes are TRBV3-1 and TRBJ2-1, with 8 nucleotides matching TRBD2. The ends lost 1 base at V and 1 base at J; junction bases unmatched: 6. The CDR3 totals 17 residues. Germline CDR1 reads LGHDT; CDR2 reads YNNKEL (reference sequence). The CDR3 sequence: CASSQVWAGGSYNEQFF. The CDR3 DNA follows: TGTGCCAGCAGCCAAGTGTGGGCGGGGGGATCCTACAATGAGCAGTTCTTC.

This clonotype appeared a few times. The V and J genes are TRBV10-2 and TRBJ2-7, with 15 bases fitting TRBD2. CDR1 WSHSY and CDR2 SAAADI come from the germline V gene. V lost 4 bases, J lost 4 bases, and 5 bases stayed unmatched. The CDR3 is 16 amino acids. CDR3 coding DNA: TGCGCCAGCAGTGCGCCCGGACTAGCGGGAGGGTACGAGCAGTACTTC. Translation gives CASSAPGLAGGYEQYF.

The chain's CDR3 is CASRSLGETQYF. The CDR3 nucleotides read TGTGCCAGCAGATCCCTGGGGGAGACCCAGTACTTC. V is TRBV28 and J is TRBJ2-5; D unclear. Trimming removed 6 bases at V and 5 bases at J, with 10 bases between. This CDR3 contains 12 residues. Germline V gene data show CDR1 as MDHEN and CDR2 as SYDVKM.

In this sample, this clonotype turned up many times. Germline is not matched at one junction end, which may reflect a read error. V gene TRBV19 combines with J gene TRBJ2-1, with 15 bases aligning to TRBD2. The germline gives CDR1 LNHDA, CDR2 SQIVND (reference sequence). The CDR3 has 14 amino acids. CDR3 in DNA: TGTGCCAGTAGTATGGGACTAGCGGGGGGCCTTCCTGGCTTC. Translating gives CASSMGLAGGLPGF.

This clonotype was seen only a few times. The chain combines TRBV6-2 or TRBV6-3 with TRBJ1-5; D unclear. The CDR3 sequence is 12 residues long. V shed 11 bases and J shed 1 base, with 9 bases lying between them. The germline V gene encodes CDR1 MNHEY and CDR2 SVGEGT. CDR3 protein: CASETSNQPQHF. The CDR3 DNA sequence: TGTGCCTCTGAGACGAGCAATCAGCCCCAGCATTTT.

This clonotype was observed a handful of times. This chain joins TRBV7-9 and TRBJ2-1, with D uncertain. Germline CDR1 reads SEHNR; CDR2 reads FQNEAQ (reference sequence). The CDR3 totals 13 residues. The ends were cut back, 0 bases at V and 4 bases at J, with 4 bases in the middle. CDR3 protein: CASSLAEYNEQFF. DNA of the CDR3: TGTGCCAGCAGCTTAGCTGAATACAATGAGCAGTTCTTC.

V is TRBV12-3 or TRBV12-4 and J is TRBJ1-5; no firm D call. Trimming stripped 3 bases from V and 7 bases from J, with 13 bases between. The CDR3 has 14 residues. The CDR3 is CASSLDAGSQPQHF. DNA of the CDR3: TGTGCCAGCAGTTTGGACGCGGGCTCCCAGCCCCAGCATTTT.

This clonotype was seen only a few times. The CDR3 spells CASSSHPGLAGGPGTGELFF. CDR3 sequence (DNA): TGTGCCAGCAGCTCCCACCCCGGACTAGCGGGAGGGCCCGGCACCGGGGAGCTGTTTTTT. This sequence joins TRBV7-3 and TRBJ2-2, with 15 bases that match TRBD2. The junction had 13 bases not matched to a gene; V was cut back by 4 bases and J by 4 bases. The CDR3 spans 20 residues. Germline V lookup: CDR1 SGHTA, CDR2 FQGTGA.

In its sample, this clonotype was seen a few times. This rearrangement joins TRBV6-2 or TRBV6-3 to TRBJ1-4; no firm D call. CDR3 length: 15 amino acids. Germline values: CDR1 MNHEY, CDR2 SVGEGT. The ends were cut back, 6 bases at V and 8 bases at J, with 19 bases in the middle. The CDR3 spells CASSAVWDRSEKLFF. Here the CDR3 DNA reads TGTGCCAGCAGCGCCGTTTGGGATAGAAGCGAAAAACTGTTTTTT.

A few counts support this clonotype. The V call is TRBV4-3, the J call TRBJ1-2; tentatively, D is TRBD1 (5 bases). V lost 5 bases, J lost 4 bases, and 17 bases lay in between. Germline V gene data show CDR1 as LGHNA and CDR2 as YSLEER. The CDR3 is 15 residues long. As DNA, the CDR3 is TGCGCCAGCAGCAACCGGGACTTCGGACGCTATGGCTACACCTTC. It yields the protein CASSNRDFGRYGYTF.

This clonotype turned up a few times. The chain employs TRBV20-1 and TRBJ2-7; unclear D gene. The germline V gene has CDR1 DFQATT and CDR2 SNEGSKA (reference sequence). The ends were cut back, 0 bases at V and 4 bases at J, with 13 bases in the middle. The CDR3 contains 14 residues. The CDR3 here is CSARDVGPQYEQYF. CDR3 bases: TGCAGTGCTAGAGATGTCGGGCCCCAATACGAGCAGTACTTC.

The chain couples TRBV5-1 to TRBJ2-2; 9 nucleotides agree with TRBD1. Germline V gene sequence: CDR1 SGHRS, CDR2 YFSETQ. The CDR3 loop spans 17 amino acids. J was trimmed by 6 bases and V by 4 bases; bases with no gene match: 13. The CDR3 DNA reads TGCGCCAGCAGCACCCAACCGGGACAGGGTATTCCCGGGGAGCTGTTTTTT. Protein product: CASSTQPGQGIPGELFF. The variable domain in full, with the rest retrieved from reference TRBV5-1 and TRBJ2-2, is KAGVTQTPRYLIKTRGQQVTLSCSPISGHRSVSWYQQTPGQGLQFLFEYFSETQRNKGNFPGRFSGRQFSNSRSEMNVSTLELGDSALYLCASSTQPGQGIPGELFFGEGSRLTVL.

The rearrangement joins TRBV9 to TRBJ1-6; D remains unclear. In germline, CDR1 is SGDLS, CDR2 YYNGEE. The length of the CDR3 is 12 residues. V lost 0 bases and J lost 7, with 2 bases in between. CDR3 in amino acids: CASSVGNSPLHF. DNA of the CDR3: TGTGCCAGCAGCGTAGGGAATTCACCCCTCCACTTT.

This clonotype was counted many times. The chain couples TRBV24-1 to TRBJ1-2; D is perhaps TRBD1 (5 bases). Germline lookup yields CDR1 KGHDR and CDR2 SFDVKD. The CDR3 spans 15 residues. The V and J ends lost 3 bases and 4 bases respectively, with 14 bases between them. CDR3: CATSDPHQGGYGYTF. The CDR3 nucleotides are TGTGCCACCAGTGATCCCCACCAGGGCGGCTATGGCTACACCTTC.

The chain combines TRBV29-1 with TRBJ1-1; 10 bases are shared with TRBD1. This CDR3 spans 16 amino acids. Per germline, CDR1 SQVTM and CDR2 ANQGSEA. J lost 1 base, V lost 6 bases, and 11 bases had no gene match. The CDR3, as DNA: TGCAGCGTAGGCCTCCGGACAGGGGGGGCGAACACTGAAGCTTTCTTT. It is translated as CSVGLRTGGANTEAFF.

Only one count was recorded for this clonotype. V and J are TRBV2 and TRBJ2-3; 7 nucleotides match TRBD1. Per germline, CDR1 SNHLY and CDR2 FYNNEI. There are 14 residues in the CDR3. V dropped 4 bases and J dropped 6; count of bases not matched to a gene: 7. The chain's CDR3 is CASSVVKGADTQYF. Here the CDR3 DNA reads TGTGCCAGCAGTGTTGTAAAGGGGGCCGATACGCAGTATTTT.

This clonotype occurred many times. The chain joins TRBV7-2 to TRBJ2-1, with D tentatively TRBD2 (6 bases). This CDR3 comprises 14 residues. V lost 5 bases and J lost 0, with 8 bases in between. CDR1 is SGHTA and CDR2 is FQGNSA in the germline V gene. The DNA of the CDR3 is TGTGCCAGCAGCAGGGACTCCTCCTACAATGAGCAGTTCTTC. This gives the protein CASSRDSSYNEQFF.

This clonotype was found many times. This chain uses TRBV15 with TRBJ2-7; D perhaps matches TRBD1 (6 bases). Deletions cut 3 bases from V and 1 base from J, with 13 bases between. Germline assignment: CDR1 LNHNV and CDR2 YYDKDF (reference sequence). The CDR3 has 15 amino acids. The CDR3: CATSSGRGSSYEQYF. The DNA for the CDR3 is TGTGCCACCAGCAGCGGCAGGGGCTCATCCTACGAGCAGTACTTC.

This rearrangement joins TRBV28 to TRBJ2-7; maybe TRBD2 (5 bases). This CDR3 is built from 13 residues. The V end lost 8 bases, the J end lost 0 bases, and 11 bases lay between the germline ends. CDR1 is MDHEN, CDR2 SYDVKM, per germline. Here the CDR3 DNA reads TGTGCCAGCTATTCGGGGAGCTCCTACGAGCAGTACTTC. This translates into CASYSGSSYEQYF.